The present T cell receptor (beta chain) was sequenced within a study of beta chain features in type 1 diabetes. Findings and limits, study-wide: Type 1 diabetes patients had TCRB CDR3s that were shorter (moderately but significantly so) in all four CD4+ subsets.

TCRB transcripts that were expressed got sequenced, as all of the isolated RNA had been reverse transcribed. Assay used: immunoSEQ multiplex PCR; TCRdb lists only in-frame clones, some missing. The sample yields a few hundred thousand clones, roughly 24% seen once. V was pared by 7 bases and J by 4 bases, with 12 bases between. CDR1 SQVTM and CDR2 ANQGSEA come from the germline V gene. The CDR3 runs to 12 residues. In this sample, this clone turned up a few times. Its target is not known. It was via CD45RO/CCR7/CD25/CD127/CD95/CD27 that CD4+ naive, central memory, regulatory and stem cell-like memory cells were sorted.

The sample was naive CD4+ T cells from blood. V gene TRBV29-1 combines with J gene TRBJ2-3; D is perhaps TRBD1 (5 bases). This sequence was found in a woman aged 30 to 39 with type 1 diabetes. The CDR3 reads CSAHGRADTQYF. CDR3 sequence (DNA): TGCAGCGCCCACGGCAGGGCAGATACGCAGTATTTT.